One T cell receptor beta chain is described in this entry. Its specific antigen is unknown. The sample holds no much larger clone one base away, and base qualities are not on file. This specimen comes from a study of graft-versus-host responses after intestinal transplantation (dated by TCRdb to the early 2020s). Some background on the complete study: The transplants that recipients received were multivisceral, liver-intestinal, or isolated intestinal. After intestinal transplantation, graft-versus-host and host-versus-graft alloreactive T cell clones in the graft, circulation and bone marrow were tracked using bulk TCR-beta CDR3 sequencing. Rather than being sequenced by the commercial service, samples from a few later patients were sequenced in-house on an Illumina MiSeq and processed with MiXCR. Every recipient was given anti-thymocyte globulin induction, then maintenance tacrolimus and steroids for two to three years. The cohort enrolled under 25 intestinal transplant recipients including one retransplant, and a few patients lacking pretransplant specimens were excluded. Donor T cell macrochimerism was defined as a peak of at least 4% donor T cells among recipient peripheral blood mononuclear cells. To identify alloreactive clones, pre-transplant mixed lymphocyte reaction products were sequenced and then compared with unstimulated pre-transplant donor and recipient T cells. What the research found in general, with its limitations: In patients with donor T cell macrochimerism, the allografts had high GvH to HvG T cell clonal ratios. Early after transplant, peak levels of circulating GvH clones were found to be associated with declines in HvG clones. The conclusions were limited by the relatively low number and heterogeneity of the intestinal transplant patients. GvH clones turned up in recipient bone marrow, with some appearing earlier in ileal mucosa or blood, a pattern consistent with an intestinal mucosal origin.

The sample's time point label, in plain terms: cells obtained before transplantation from donor or recipient. CD3+CD4+ and CD3+CD8+ populations were FACS-sorted from unstimulated pre-transplant donor and recipient cells taken from spleen or lymph nodes. CDR3 length: 15 amino acids, cysteine to phenylalanine. Just the 45-base CDR3 DNA is kept, in frame starting at base 1. From V the trimming removes 5 bases and from J it removes 3 bases, while the gene matches leave 2 bases of the junction unaccounted for. CDR1 and CDR2 are drawn from the germline V gene (reference sequence): SEHNR, FQNEAQ. Receptor libraries were prepared by the immunoSEQ multiplex PCR assay. For most patients, genomic DNA was isolated using the Qiagen DNeasy Blood and Tissue Kit and was shipped frozen to Adaptive Biotechnologies for TCR sequencing. High-throughput TCR-beta CDR3 sequencing of genomic DNA from most patients was performed by Adaptive Biotechnologies. In the source study's methods: Adaptive's ImmunoSEQ software supplied the TCR sequencing data for more than 15 patients, while MiXCR and VDJtools were used to process three other patients. CD4 versus CD8 sorting errors were corrected by removing sequences found in both subsets at a frequency ratio below 5:1. Because the origin of CDR3 nucleotide sequences shared between donor and recipient could not be assigned, those sequences were removed. To be classed as alloreactive, a clone needed at least 2-fold expansion over unstimulated cells and a minimum CFSE-low frequency of 0.002% (template counts) or 0.001% (read counts). Mappable clones were those detected in sequenced pre-transplant spleen, lymph node, or MLR CFSE-low populations of the donor or recipient. The cumulative frequency of alloreactive clones was calculated as a percentage of all sequences, weighted by copy number. TCRdb limited this immuneACCESS table to in-frame rearrangements with V and J called. A share of clones is missing; checked studies link under half to unresolved V genes, and the rest is unexplained. From that table come the V and J calls and clone size; the DNA was used to work out D and trimming. This sample is represented by about 27,000 clones; more than 75% of them were singletons. The ten most abundant clones make up 0.7% of the sample.

The chain links TRBV7-9 with TRBJ1-6; 9 nucleotides in the junction match TRBD1. Specimen: unstimulated CD4+ T cells sorted from spleen or lymph node cells, collected before intestinal transplant. This TCR was recovered from a human donor who received an intestinal transplant. The DNA sequence is TGTGCCAGCAGCATGGACAGGGGCTATAATTCACCCCTCCACTTT. This is translated as CASSMDRGYNSPLHF.